Given below is one T cell receptor (beta chain) in context. No antigen is known for it. This record comes from a study of T cell responses to AZD1222 COVID-19 vaccine. Study findings and constraints: Clonal diversity was possibly underestimated, and the donors were mostly white British, with more females.

Repertoires were generated with immunoSEQ multiplex PCR, while TCRdb's copy carries only in-frame clones and drops some. The sample yields approximately 94,000 clones, around 87% seen once. The sequences come from peripheral blood, collected on day 0 of MenACWY control vaccination. The sequence was obtained from an adult in good health.

CDR3 protein: CASSLFPGDNQPQHF. CDR3 DNA sequence: TGTGCCAGCAGTTTATTCCCTGGAGACAATCAGCCCCAGCATTTT. The chain has TRBV28 and TRBJ1-5; D unclear. V was shortened by 1 base and J by 3 bases, with 10 bases between the two germline ends. This CDR3 is built from 15 residues. Germline CDR1 is MDHEN and CDR2 is SYDVKM.